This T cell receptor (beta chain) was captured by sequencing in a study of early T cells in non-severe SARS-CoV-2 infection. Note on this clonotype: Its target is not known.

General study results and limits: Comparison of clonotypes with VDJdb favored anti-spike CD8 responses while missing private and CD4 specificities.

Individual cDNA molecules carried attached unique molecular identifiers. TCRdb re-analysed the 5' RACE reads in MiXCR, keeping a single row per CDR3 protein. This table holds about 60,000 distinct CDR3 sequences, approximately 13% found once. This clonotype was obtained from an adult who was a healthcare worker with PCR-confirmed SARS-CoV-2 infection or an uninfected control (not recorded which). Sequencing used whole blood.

The CDR3 region has the DNA TGTGCCAGCACCGGGACTAGGGGAAGGGGGGAGCAGTTCTTC. Residues: CASTGTRGRGEQFF. The genes are TRBV6-1 and TRBJ2-1; 8 bases align to TRBD2. The CDR3 has 14 amino acids. The junction had 12 bases not matched to a gene; V was cut back by 7 bases and J by 10 bases. The V gene's germline CDR1 is MNHNS and CDR2 SASEGT.